This T cell receptor beta chain emerged from a study of T cells in Graves' hyperthyroidism and ophthalmopathy. This CDR3 is built from 14 residues. V lost 5 bases and J lost 6, with 14 bases in between. CDR1 and CDR2 (germline): SGHAT, FQNNGV. At least ten counts were recorded for this clonotype. Antigen: not known. Study outcomes and limitations: Expanded thyroid clonotypes (above 0.001) were mostly also found in blood.

Absence of ophthalmopathy progression within 18 months defined stable Graves' hyperthyroidism. Newly diagnosed hyperthyroidism, duration under 2 months, in patients aged 18 to 65. Amplification yielded TCR beta CDR3 regions, with RNA transcripts as the source. Using the HTBI primer set, a first-round RT-PCR was run on the TCR CDR3. TCRdb re-called the multiplex PCR reads with MiXCR, one entry per CDR3 protein. The sample lists approximately 640,000 distinct CDR3 sequences, around 16% occurring once. V and J are TRBV11-2 and TRBJ2-1; D remains unclear. Sequenced material: blood. This sequence was found in a man in his forties or fifties with Graves' hyperthyroidism. CDR3 DNA sequence: TGTGCCAGCAGCCGCCCCGGGCTCATCAATGAGCAGTTCTTC. Encoded protein: CASSRPGLINEQFF.